The source of this TCR beta chain is a study of blood T cell repertoires in COVID-19. Study context: The origin of the acute and convalescent COVID-19 samples was the United States, Italy and Spain. In each case, the material was cDNA or gDNA derived from T cells, B-cell-depleted T cells, or PBMCs.

The CDR3 length is 13 residues. Trimming cost V 2 bases and J 9 bases; bases outside gene matches: 6. CDR1 is MNHEY and CDR2 is SVGAGI in the germline V gene. In the original analysis: Reference gene primer amplification yielded estimated nucleated cell counts. Sequencing used immunoSEQ multiplex PCR; TCRdb keeps in-frame clones, though not all of them. The D gene and trimming were derived from the DNA, and the V and J assignments and clone size from that table. The sample shows 250,000 to 350,000 clones, around 90% of them seen only once. The source material was peripheral blood. V and J are TRBV6-5 and TRBJ2-5; 7 nucleotides match TRBD1. The sequence was obtained from a man aged 18 to 29 with active or convalescent COVID-19. CDR3: CASSYGQVQAQYF. The DNA of the CDR3 is TGTGCCAGCAGTTACGGACAGGTCCAAGCCCAGTACTTC.